The source of this T cell receptor (beta chain) is a study of blood T cell repertoires in COVID-19. Only in-frame clones appear in the TCRdb table, and some are missing; sequencing was by immunoSEQ multiplex PCR. In the table there are about 100,000 clones, 70% to 90% of which are singletons. Trimming left V 1 base short and J 4 bases short, with 11 bases between. Per germline, CDR1 SEHNR and CDR2 FQNEAQ (reference sequence). CDR3 length equals 15 residues. The sequence derives from a human donor with COVID-19, enrolled during active disease. The donor label of this sample is uncertain. The sequencing input was peripheral blood. The chain combines TRBV7-9 with TRBJ2-1, with a possible D match to TRBD1 (6 bases). Here the CDR3 DNA reads TGTGCCAGCAGCTTAGGCAGGGGAGTATACAATGAGCAGTTCTTC. This gives the protein CASSLGRGVYNEQFF.